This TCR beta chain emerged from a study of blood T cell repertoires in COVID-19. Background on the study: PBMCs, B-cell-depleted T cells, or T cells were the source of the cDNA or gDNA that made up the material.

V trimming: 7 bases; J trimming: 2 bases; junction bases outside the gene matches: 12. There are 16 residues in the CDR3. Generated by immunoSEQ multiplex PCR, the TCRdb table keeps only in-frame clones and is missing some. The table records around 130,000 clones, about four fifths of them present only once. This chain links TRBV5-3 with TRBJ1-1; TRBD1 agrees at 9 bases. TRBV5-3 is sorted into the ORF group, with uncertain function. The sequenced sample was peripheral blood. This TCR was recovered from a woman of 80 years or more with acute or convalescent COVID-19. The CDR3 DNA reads TGTGCCAGACGGGGCCCGGCGGGACAGGGTAACACTGAAGCTTTCTTT. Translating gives CARRGPAGQGNTEAFF.